This T cell receptor beta chain was captured by sequencing in a study of shared clonotypes between healthy human individuals. Study observations and caveats: Clonotypes shared by all four sorted-subset donors had higher generation probabilities than non-shared clonotypes.

This clone was counted once. Its antigen is not identified. Method: immunoSEQ multiplex PCR; TCRdb's copy keeps in-frame clones and lacks some. This sample has more than 550,000 clones, with 90% found just once. Between the trimmed V and J ends, which lost 3 bases and 9 bases, there was a span of 7 bases. Germline-derived CDR1 and CDR2 are SGHRS and YFSETQ. The CDR3 has 11 residues. The genes are TRBV5-1 and TRBJ2-1, with unresolved D. The sequenced sample consisted of memory CD8+ T cells from PBMCs. As to subset: CD45RO+ cells pooled with CCR7-negative TemRA cells. The TCR originated in a man between 18 and 29 years old in good health. Some clones in this sample may be carry-over from other donors' samples. As DNA, the CDR3 is TGCGCCAGCAGCTCCGGCCGTGAGCAGTTCTTC. Protein sequence: CASSSGREQFF. The complete variable domain, with remaining parts taken from reference TRBV5-1 and TRBJ2-1, reads KAGVTQTPRYLIKTRGQQVTLSCSPISGHRSVSWYQQTPGQGLQFLFEYFSETQRNKGNFPGRFSGRQFSNSRSEMNVSTLELGDSALYLCASSSGREQFFGPGTRLTVL.